This section outlines one T cell receptor beta chain sequence together with its context. As originally analysed: Estimated nucleated cell counts came from reference gene primer amplification. The method was immunoSEQ multiplex PCR; TCRdb's version includes in-frame clones alone and lacks a portion of them. V, J and clone size are those of that table, while D and trimming were read from the DNA. There are about 170,000 clones in the sample; roughly 90% occur only once, and around 0.77% lies in the top ten. There are 19 residues in the CDR3. Germline V gene lookup returns CDR1 MNHEY and CDR2 SMNVEV (reference sequence). The germline V and J ends were trimmed by 0 bases and 4 bases, with 24 bases remaining between them. The record originates from a study of blood T cell repertoires in COVID-19. Study-wide background: Specimens from acute and convalescent COVID-19 originated in the United States, Italy and Spain. In each case, the material was cDNA or gDNA derived from T cells, B-cell-depleted T cells, or PBMCs.

In assigning cohorts, the study relied on participant-reported clinical history. V usage is TRBV27 and J usage is TRBJ2-5; D possibly corresponds to TRBD2 (5 bases). The sequencing input was PBMCs or T cells enriched from blood (not recorded which). The clonotype comes from a woman in her late teens or twenties who had recovered from COVID-19. The DNA for the CDR3 is TGTGCCAGCAGTTTATCGGTTGGGCCGGCCCCCCGAGGGCGAGAGACCCAGTACTTC. It specifies CASSLSVGPAPRGRETQYF.